The clone carrying this T cell receptor (beta chain) has more than one count but fewer than ten. These data are taken from a study of human T cells and chemical hapten exposure. One entry per CDR3 protein results from TCRdb running MiXCR on the RACE reads. In the table there are around 340,000 distinct CDR3 sequences, approximately 6.9% of which are singletons. The sample's time point: patch test 1, 2 weeks after DPC sensitization. Treatment defined: therapeutic diphenylcyclopropenone sensitization with weekly scalp DPC. Trimming took 8 bases from V and 10 from J, leaving 12 bases between them. The length of the CDR3 is 11 residues. Looked up from germline, CDR1 is MNHNS and CDR2 is SASEGT.

The sequences come from whole blood, collected in connection with sensitization to the hapten diphenylcyclopropenone (DPC). The TCR sequence derives from a woman aged 18-35 years with alopecia areata. Some clones in this sample may be carry-over from other donors' samples. V usage is TRBV6-1 and J usage is TRBJ2-1; D may be TRBD1 (6 bases). Here the CDR3 DNA reads TGTGCCAGCCTTGGGGGCTGGGAGCAGTTCTTC. Translated: CASLGGWEQFF.